These 18 T cell receptor beta chains originate from one sample sequenced in a study of blood T cell repertoires in COVID-19. Sequencing was performed with immunoSEQ multiplex PCR; in TCRdb, only in-frame clones are kept and a portion is missing. Of roughly 410,000 clones in the sample, 89% were seen once. The specimen sequenced was peripheral blood. The receptors come from a woman in her thirties or forties with COVID-19, enrolled during active disease.

The rearrangement joins TRBV6-4 to TRBJ2-2; D remains unclear. This CDR3 comprises 15 residues. V shed 5 bases and J shed 2 bases, with 12 bases lying between them. The germline V gene has CDR1 MRHNA and CDR2 SNTAGT. This chain's CDR3 is CASSLTVHNTGELFF. Here the CDR3 DNA reads TGTGCCAGCAGTCTTACAGTACACAACACCGGGGAGCTGTTTTTT.

V gene TRBV28 combines with J gene TRBJ1-5; D not certain. The V end lost 7 bases, the J end lost 1 base, and 5 bases lay between the germline ends. The CDR3 has 12 residues. Germline values: CDR1 MDHEN, CDR2 SYDVKM. The CDR3, as DNA: TGTGCCAGCAAGAGCAGCAATCAGCCCCAGCATTTT. Translating it yields CASKSSNQPQHF. Full variable domain (remainder filled in from reference TRBV28 and TRBJ1-5): DVKVTQSSRYLVKRTGEKVFLECVQDMDHENMFWYRQDPGLGLRLIYFSYDVKMKEKGDIPEGYSVSREKKERFSLILESASTNQTSMYLCASKSSNQPQHFGDGTRLSIL.

The chain combines TRBV3-1 (or the pseudogene TRBV3-2) with TRBJ2-1; possible D gene TRBD2, 6 bases. The CDR3 length is 15 residues. Germline loops: CDR1 LGHDT, CDR2 YNNKEL (reference sequence). Trimming removed 0 bases from V and 4 bases from J, with 10 bases in between. The CDR3 spells CASSQERGSYNEQFF. The CDR3 nucleotides are TGTGCCAGCAGCCAAGAACGGGGGAGTTACAATGAGCAGTTCTTC.

The chain recombines TRBV18 with TRBJ1-2; 8 bases align to TRBD1. The CDR3 contains 14 residues. V dropped 5 bases and J dropped 4; count of bases not matched to a gene: 6. CDR1 and CDR2 from the germline V gene are KGHSH and LQKENI. The chain's CDR3 is CASSSRGQSYGYTF. The CDR3 DNA sequence: TGTGCCAGCTCAAGCAGGGGGCAGAGCTATGGCTACACCTTC.

The CDR3 sequence: CASSAGQGYGYTF. The DNA of the CDR3 is TGTGCCAGCAGCGCGGGACAGGGATATGGCTACACCTTC. The chain recombines TRBV2 with TRBJ1-2; TRBD1 matches at 9 bases. The length of the CDR3 is 13 residues. Germline CDR1 is SNHLY and CDR2 is FYNNEI. J lost 5 bases, V lost 6 bases, and 4 bases had no gene match.

The genes are TRBV11-2 and TRBJ2-5; unclear D gene. Deletions cut 0 bases from V and 1 base from J, with 6 bases between. The germline V gene has CDR1 SGHAT and CDR2 FQNNGV. This CDR3 is built from 14 residues. As DNA, the CDR3 is TGTGCCAGCAGCTTAGATCTCGTCCAAGAGACCCAGTACTTC. Amino acids: CASSLDLVQETQYF.

The V and J genes are TRBV11-2 and TRBJ2-5; D is unclear. Germline values: CDR1 SGHAT, CDR2 FQNNGV. The CDR3 spans 14 residues. Trimming left V 5 bases short and J 2 bases short, with 12 bases between. Written as DNA, the CDR3 is TGTGCCAGCAGCCACGGTGGGCCTCAAGAGACCCAGTACTTC. Residues: CASSHGGPQETQYF. Full variable domain (outside the CDR3, taken from reference TRBV11-2 and TRBJ2-5): EAGVAQSPRYKIIEKRQSVAFWCNPISGHATLYWYQQILGQGPKLLIQFQNNGVVDDSQLPKDRFSAERLKGVDSTLKIQPAKLEDSAVYLCASSHGGPQETQYFGPGTRLLVL.

The chain joins TRBV5-1 to TRBJ1-6, with D possibly matching TRBD1 (5 bases). Trimming took 0 bases from V and 8 from J, leaving 12 bases between them. CDR1 and CDR2 (germline): SGHRS, YFSETQ. The CDR3 contains 15 residues. CDR3 DNA: TGCGCCAGCAGCTTGGCCGGCAGGGAGGATTCACCCCTCCACTTT. Protein: CASSLAGREDSPLHF.

This chain connects TRBV7-2 to TRBJ1-4; 7 bases are a match to TRBD1. The CDR3 runs 15 residues. CDR1 is SGHTA and CDR2 is FQGNSA in the germline V gene. Losses at the gene ends were 5 bases for V and 5 bases for J; bases not matched to a gene: 8. DNA of the CDR3: TGTGCCAGCAGCCTGGGGGACAGAACAAATGAAAAACTGTTTTTT. Its translation: CASSLGDRTNEKLFF.

The chain links TRBV5-1 to TRBJ1-2; tentatively, D is TRBD1 (5 bases). Trimming took 3 bases from V and 3 from J, leaving 12 bases between them. Germline CDR1 is SGHRS and CDR2 is YFSETQ. This CDR3 is 14 amino acids long. DNA for the CDR3: TGCGCCAGCAGCTCGCCGACAGAGGACTATGGCTACACCTTC. As protein: CASSSPTEDYGYTF.

There are a few counts of this clone. The chain employs TRBV19 and TRBJ2-7; D might be TRBD2 (6 bases). This CDR3 contains 15 residues. V shed 4 bases and J shed 0 bases, with 13 bases lying between them. CDR1 and CDR2 (germline): LNHDA, SQIVND (reference sequence). CDR3 loop: CASSTGLQGSYEQYF. CDR3 coding DNA: TGTGCCAGTAGTACGGGACTGCAGGGCTCCTACGAGCAGTACTTC.

The CDR3, as DNA: TGTGCCAGCAGCTCATGGGACTCCGGGGGACAGCCCCAGCATTTT. Protein: CASSSWDSGGQPQHF. The chain links TRBV7-2 to TRBJ1-5; D perhaps matches TRBD1 (5 bases). Germline-derived CDR1 and CDR2 are SGHTA and FQGNSA. Trimming took off 4 bases at V and 7 bases at J, with 17 bases between the two ends. This CDR3 comprises 15 residues.

The chain employs TRBV6-5 and TRBJ1-3; possibly TRBD1 for D (6 bases). This CDR3 region has 15 residues. The V gene lost 0 bases and the J gene lost 4 bases, with 10 bases spanning the gap. The germline V gene encodes CDR1 MNHEY and CDR2 SVGAGI. The CDR3 DNA reads TGTGCCAGCAGTTACTCTCAGGGGACCGGAAACACCATATATTTT. Amino acids: CASSYSQGTGNTIYF.

This chain uses TRBV27 with TRBJ1-5; 8 bases are a match to TRBD1. The V segment lost 8 bases and the J segment 3 bases; nucleotides outside the gene matches: 18. CDR1 MNHEY and CDR2 SMNVEV come from the germline V gene (reference sequence). The CDR3 loop spans 18 amino acids. The CDR3, as DNA: TGTGCCAGCGGGGAGGGCAGGGGGCACGTGGACTTCAATCAGCCCCAGCATTTT. It yields the protein CASGEGRGHVDFNQPQHF.

The CDR3 nucleotides are TGTGCCACCAGGGCAGGGAACACCGGGGAGCTGTTTTTT. It translates to CATRAGNTGELFF. This chain uses TRBV24-1 with TRBJ2-2; D ambiguous. The CDR3 loop spans 13 amino acids. CDR1 and CDR2 (germline): KGHDR, SFDVKD. The germline V and J ends were trimmed by 7 bases and 1 base, with 6 bases remaining between them.

The V and J genes are TRBV5-6 and TRBJ1-2, with D possibly being TRBD1 (5 bases). V was trimmed by 4 bases and J by 8 bases, leaving 15 bases between them. The CDR3 covers 13 residues. Germline V gene lookup returns CDR1 SGHDT and CDR2 YYEEEE. The CDR3 here is CASSPTGRAGYTF. CDR3 bases: TGTGCCAGCAGCCCGACGGGCAGGGCCGGCTACACCTTC.

The chain uses TRBV25-1 and TRBJ2-4; TRBD1 aligns across 8 bases. The junction had 4 bases not matched to a gene; V was cut back by 6 bases and J by 6 bases. CDR3 length equals 13 residues. Looked up from germline, CDR1 is MGHDK and CDR2 is SYGVNS. The CDR3 reads CASRGTGINIQYF. CDR3 coding DNA: TGTGCCAGCAGGGGGACAGGAATAAACATTCAGTACTTC.

This clone has only a few counts. Germline is not matched at one junction end, which may reflect a read error. The chain uses TRBV7-7 and TRBJ2-2, with 9 bases aligning to TRBD1. Germline CDR1 and CDR2: SSHAT and FNYEAQ (reference sequence). The CDR3 contains 17 residues. CDR3 sequence reads: CASSLGAGQGMSGELFF. The CDR3 nucleotides are TGTGCTAGCAGCTTAGGGGCGGGACAGGGAATGTCCGGGGAGCTGTTTTTT.